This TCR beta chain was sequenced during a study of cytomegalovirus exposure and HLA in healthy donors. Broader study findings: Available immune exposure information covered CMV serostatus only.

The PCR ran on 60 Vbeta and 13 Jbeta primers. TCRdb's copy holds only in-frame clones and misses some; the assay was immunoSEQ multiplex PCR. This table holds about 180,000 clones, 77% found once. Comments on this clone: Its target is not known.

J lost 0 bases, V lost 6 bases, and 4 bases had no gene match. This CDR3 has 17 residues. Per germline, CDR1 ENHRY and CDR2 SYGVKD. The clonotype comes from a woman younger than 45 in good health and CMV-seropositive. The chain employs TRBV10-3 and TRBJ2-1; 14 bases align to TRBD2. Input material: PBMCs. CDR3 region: CAIRGLAGDTSYNEQFF. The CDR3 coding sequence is TGTGCCATCAGGGGACTAGCGGGAGATACCTCCTACAATGAGCAGTTCTTC.